These 19 T cell receptor beta chains were all obtained from the same sample, sequenced in a study of blood T cells in healthy people across ages. Sample-barcoded 5' priming and a J-beta primer mix drove a second PCR of roughly 6 to 12 cycles. In TCRdb, the 5' RACE reads were re-called with MiXCR into one record per CDR3 protein. The sample yields more than 500,000 distinct CDR3 sequences, 27% seen once. Material for sequencing was blood. All receptors come from a woman aged 70-85 years in good health.

The chain couples TRBV29-1 to TRBJ1-2; the D is unclear. The V and J ends lost 7 bases and 6 bases respectively, with 15 bases between them. Germline V gives CDR1 SQVTM, CDR2 ANQGSEA. This CDR3 region has 12 residues. CDR3 DNA: TGCAGCGCTCTACAACCCCTAGATGGCTACACCTTC. Its translation is CSALQPLDGYTF.

The chain carries TRBV30 and TRBJ2-1; D ambiguous. The ends were cut back, 0 bases at V and 6 bases at J, with 9 bases in the middle. CDR3 size: 13 residues. Germline V gene data show CDR1 as GTSNPN and CDR2 as SVGIG (reference sequence). In nucleotides, the CDR3 is TGTGCCTGGAGTGTAAAGGGTCTCAATGAGCAGTTCTTC. Residues: CAWSVKGLNEQFF.

The chain is built from TRBV27 and TRBJ1-1; weak D call: TRBD1 (5 bases). Between the trimmed V and J ends, which lost 0 bases and 4 bases, there was a span of 21 bases. The CDR3 totals 18 residues. Germline V gene lookup returns CDR1 MNHEY and CDR2 SMNVEV (reference sequence). Written as DNA, the CDR3 is TGTGCCAGCAGTTTATCCCGCTGGGCGGGGGGTGGGTCCACTGAAGCTTTCTTT. Translating it yields CASSLSRWAGGGSTEAFF.

The table lists this clonotype with a few counts. The CDR3 loop reads CASTAVFPRHLTGELFF. The CDR3 DNA reads TGTGCCAGTACCGCCGTATTCCCCCGACACCTCACCGGGGAGCTGTTTTTT. This sequence joins TRBV19 and TRBJ2-2; no definite D call. The CDR3 spans 17 residues. Germline V gives CDR1 LNHDA, CDR2 SQIVND (reference sequence). V was pared by 7 bases and J by 4 bases, with 22 bases between. Full variable domain (missing parts from reference TRBV19 and TRBJ2-2): DGGITQSPKYLFRKEGQNVTLSCEQNLNHDAMYWYRQDPGQGLRLIYYSQIVNDFQKGDIAEGYSVSREKKESFPLTVTSAQKNPTAFYLCASTAVFPRHLTGELFFGEGSRLTVL.

This sequence joins TRBV29-1 and TRBJ2-3; the D gene is possibly TRBD2 (7 bases). The CDR3 loop spans 16 amino acids. V lost 3 bases and J lost 0, with 16 bases in between. Germline loops: CDR1 SQVTM, CDR2 ANQGSEA. In nucleotides, the CDR3 is TGCAGCGTTGAGAACCCAGAGGGGGGGAGCACAGATACGCAGTATTTT. Its protein product is CSVENPEGGSTDTQYF.

This clonotype was recorded a few times. The genes are TRBV29-1 and TRBJ2-2, with D hard to call. CDR3 length: 12 residues. Per the germline V gene, CDR1 is SQVTM and CDR2 is ANQGSEA. The V end was cut by 4 bases, the J end by 1 base, with 4 bases between. The CDR3 here is CSVGVNTGELFF. As DNA, the CDR3 is TGCAGCGTTGGGGTGAACACCGGGGAGCTGTTTTTT.

This chain connects TRBV9 to TRBJ2-6; D call uncertain. The CDR3 runs 15 residues. From germline, CDR1 is SGDLS and CDR2 YYNGEE. The germline V and J ends were trimmed by 0 bases and 4 bases, with 8 bases remaining between them. The CDR3 coding sequence is TGTGCCAGCAGCGTAGGGGCCCCCGGGGCCAACGTCCTGACTTTC. Translated: CASSVGAPGANVLTF.

This clonotype was counted between two and nine times. The V and J genes are TRBV4-3 and TRBJ2-7; weak D call: TRBD2 (6 bases). CDR3 length: 14 residues. In germline, CDR1 is LGHNA, CDR2 YSLEER. V shed 0 bases and J shed 7 bases, with 13 bases lying between them. The CDR3 coding sequence is TGCGCCAGCAGCCAAGATGGCGGGGCGAGGGAGCAGTACTTC. Its protein product is CASSQDGGAREQYF.

This clonotype was seen a single time. The chain recombines TRBV20-1 with TRBJ2-5; 7 bases align to TRBD2. Germline V gene lookup returns CDR1 DFQATT and CDR2 SNEGSKA (reference sequence). V shed 2 bases, J shed 2 bases, and the junction held 11 bases outside the gene matches. The CDR3 consists of 16 residues. The CDR3 sequence is CSARPMQRDRQETQYF. The CDR3 DNA sequence: TGCAGTGCTAGACCCATGCAGCGGGACCGACAAGAGACCCAGTACTTC.

To note about this clonotype: One end of the junction fails to match germline, which may point to a read error. The genes are TRBV10-3 and TRBJ2-1; 7 bases match TRBD1. Matching the DNA end better, TRBJ2-7 makes the J call doubtful. The germline V gene encodes CDR1 ENHRY and CDR2 SYGVKD. This CDR3 comprises 13 residues. The CDR3 is CTIKATGVNEQYF. The DNA for the CDR3 is TGTACCATCAAGGCCACAGGGGTAAACGAGCAGTACTTC.

This clonotype was picked up a small number of times. This sequence joins TRBV29-1 and TRBJ1-3; D is undetermined. CDR3 length equals 11 residues. Trimming removed 7 bases from V and 2 bases from J, with 6 bases in between. Per germline, CDR1 SQVTM and CDR2 ANQGSEA. The CDR3 DNA is TGCAGCGCGGAGACTGGAAACACCATATATTTT. Protein: CSAETGNTIYF.

CDR3 DNA: TGCGCCAGCATAAGCACCGGGGGTAGCGAGCAGTACTTC. Residues: CASISTGGSEQYF. The V gene is TRBV5-1, the J gene TRBJ2-7, with TRBD2 as a possible D gene (6 bases). Trimming left V 6 bases short and J 6 bases short, with 16 bases between. The germline V gene encodes CDR1 SGHRS and CDR2 YFSETQ. The CDR3 runs to 13 residues.

The CDR3 protein is CASSLQGASGANVLTF. The CDR3 region has the DNA TGTGCCAGCAGCCTCCAAGGGGCCTCTGGGGCCAACGTCCTGACTTTC. This chain uses TRBV4-2 with TRBJ2-6; D might be TRBD1 (5 bases). CDR1 LGHNA and CDR2 YNFKEQ come from the germline V gene. The CDR3 covers 16 residues. V lost 4 bases and J lost 0, with 10 bases in between.

The chain uses TRBV9 and TRBJ2-1, with D maybe TRBD2 (7 bases). The V gene's germline CDR1 is SGDLS and CDR2 YYNGEE. Trimming took off 4 bases at V and 4 bases at J, with 24 bases between the two ends. The CDR3 contains 18 residues. The CDR3 DNA follows: TGTGCCAGCAGCCCCCGTTCCGGAGGTCGGGGGGCTTACAATGAGCAGTTCTTC. Encoded protein: CASSPRSGGRGAYNEQFF.

The rearrangement links TRBV19 to TRBJ1-5, with 7 bases aligning to TRBD1. With 2 bases clipped from V and 5 bases from J, the junction kept 9 bases outside the gene matches. CDR1 is LNHDA and CDR2 is SQIVND in the germline V gene (reference sequence). The length of the CDR3 is 16 residues. As DNA, the CDR3 is TGTGCCAGTAGTATATTACCAACAGGGGTGGATCAGCCCCAGCATTTT. Its protein product is CASSILPTGVDQPQHF.

The rearrangement uses TRBV5-1 and TRBJ2-3; no reliable D call. Germline-derived CDR1 and CDR2 are SGHRS and YFSETQ. The CDR3 spans 14 residues. Between the trimmed V and J ends, which lost 3 bases and 5 bases, there was a span of 13 bases. CDR3 amino acids: CASSSLPGEDTQYF. CDR3 DNA sequence: TGCGCCAGCAGCTCGCTCCCGGGTGAAGATACGCAGTATTTT.

This clonotype showed up just a few times. Germline and junction disagree at one end, which may indicate a read error. The chain uses TRBV5-1 and TRBJ2-5; a possible D gene is TRBD2 (6 bases). This CDR3 comprises 15 residues. The germline V gene has CDR1 SGHRS and CDR2 YFSETQ. CDR3 nucleotide sequence: TGCGCCAGCAGCATCGGGACTTACGAGGGAGAGACCCAGGACTTC. Translated: CASSIGTYEGETQDF.

The CDR3 bases are TGTGCCAGCAGCCCGCAGAGGTCGGTGACTGAAGCTTTCTTT. This codes for CASSPQRSVTEAFF. The chain employs TRBV3-1 and TRBJ1-1; D is uncertain. Germline V gives CDR1 LGHDT, CDR2 YNNKEL (reference sequence). V lost 4 bases and J 5 bases, leaving 14 bases between the germline ends. This CDR3 contains 14 residues. The full variable domain, in which reference TRBV3-1 and TRBJ1-1 provide the parts outside the CDR3, is DTAVSQTPKYLVTQMGNDKSIKCEQNLGHDTMYWYKQDSKKFLKIMFSYNNKELIINETVPNRFSPKSPDKAHLNLHINSLELGDSAVYFCASSPQRSVTEAFFGQGTRLTVV.

This rearrangement joins TRBV3-1 to TRBJ2-1, with D perhaps TRBD1 (6 bases). This CDR3 has 14 residues. V was cut by 4 bases and J by 7 bases, with 14 bases left in between. CDR1 and CDR2 from the germline V gene are LGHDT and YNNKEL (reference sequence). The CDR3 region has the DNA TGTGCCAGCAGCCCCCGAGGACAGACAAATGAGCAGTTCTTC. Its translation is CASSPRGQTNEQFF.